These 26 T cell receptor beta chains originate from one sample sequenced in a study of identical twins. TCRdb fed the 5' RACE reads into MiXCR, producing one record per CDR3 protein. This table holds 210,000 or so distinct CDR3 sequences, 15% to 20% found once. This same sample was also taken into another study, of T cells expressing NK-cell markers.

Sample: CD8+ T cells sorted from blood. The receptors come from a woman aged 18-29 years in good health.

The chain joins TRBV7-3 to TRBJ1-6; D may be TRBD1 (5 bases). Germline V gene lookup returns CDR1 SGHTA and CDR2 FQGTGA. The CDR3 has 14 residues. V was clipped by 4 bases and J by 7 bases, with 11 bases between them. As DNA, the CDR3 is TGTGCCAGCAGCTCCGGGGGGGAGAATTCACCCCTCCACTTT. This translates into CASSSGGENSPLHF.

This clonotype was seen repeatedly, ten times or more. The V gene is TRBV12-3 or TRBV12-4, the J gene TRBJ1-2; 8 bases match TRBD1. The CDR3 length is 16 residues. V was pared by 7 bases and J by 3 bases, with 13 bases of the junction left unmatched. CDR3 sequence: CASTVGLDREYYGYTF. The DNA of the CDR3 is TGTGCCAGCACCGTTGGTCTGGACAGGGAGTACTATGGCTACACCTTC.

This rearrangement joins TRBV9 to TRBJ2-1; 8 bases line up with TRBD2. The CDR3 is 17 residues long. Looked up from germline, CDR1 is SGDLS and CDR2 is YYNGEE. V shed 3 bases and J 6 bases; nucleotides not matched to a gene: 14. The CDR3 region has the DNA TGTGCCAGCAGCGGAGGCGCCGGGACTAGGTCGGTCAATGAGCAGTTCTTC. Encoded protein: CASSGGAGTRSVNEQFF. Based on the CDR3 plus reference TRBV9 and TRBJ2-1, the full variable domain is DSGVTQTPKHLITATGQRVTLRCSPRSGDLSVYWYQQSLDQGLQFLIQYYNGEERAKGNILERFSAQQFPDLHSELNLSSLELGDSALYFCASSGGAGTRSVNEQFFGPGTRLTVL.

The chain carries TRBV7-8 and TRBJ2-3; tentatively, D is TRBD1 (6 bases). V lost 5 bases, J lost 3 bases, and 12 bases lay in between. CDR1 and CDR2 from the germline V gene are SGHVS and FQNEAQ. The CDR3 is 14 residues long. The CDR3 loop reads CASSPLGTTDTQYF. DNA of the CDR3: TGTGCCAGCAGCCCCCTGGGGACAACAGATACGCAGTATTTT.

The chain combines TRBV11-2 with TRBJ2-1; TRBD2 agrees at 10 bases. V lost 5 bases and J lost 6; bases outside the gene matches: 10. The CDR3 extends over 16 amino acids. Germline lookup yields CDR1 SGHAT and CDR2 FQNNGV. In nucleotides, the CDR3 is TGTGCCAGCAGCCCACCTACTAGCGGGATCCGCAATGAGCAGTTCTTC. Protein product: CASSPPTSGIRNEQFF.

The chain joins TRBV20-1 to TRBJ2-1; 10 bases match TRBD1. The V segment lost 4 bases and the J segment 9 bases; nucleotides outside the gene matches: 9. There are 14 residues in the CDR3. CDR1 is DFQATT and CDR2 is SNEGSKA in the germline V gene (reference sequence). The chain's CDR3 is CSATRDRGFLEQFF. The CDR3 DNA reads as TGCAGTGCTACCCGGGACAGGGGTTTTCTTGAGCAGTTCTTC.

This clonotype was recorded only once. This CDR3 reads CASSYLTAEAFF. The CDR3 DNA is TGTGCCAGCAGTTACTTGACAGCTGAAGCTTTCTTT. The chain couples TRBV6-2 or TRBV6-3 to TRBJ1-1; D is possibly TRBD1 (5 bases). V was trimmed by 1 base and J by 6 bases, leaving 6 bases between them. This CDR3 has 12 amino acids. The germline gives CDR1 MNHEY, CDR2 SVGEGT.

V is TRBV7-9 and J is TRBJ2-3; D remains unclear. The V and J ends lost 2 bases and 1 base respectively, with 7 bases between them. Germline assignment: CDR1 SEHNR and CDR2 FQNEAQ (reference sequence). The CDR3 consists of 14 residues. CDR3 DNA: TGTGCCAGCAGCTTATCGCAGGGCACAGATACGCAGTATTTT. Its protein is CASSLSQGTDTQYF.

This chain uses TRBV19 with TRBJ2-7; D perhaps matches TRBD2 (5 bases). Trimming stripped 5 bases from V and 7 bases from J, with 18 bases between. This CDR3 region has 14 residues. Per germline, CDR1 LNHDA and CDR2 SQIVND (reference sequence). The CDR3 loop reads CASSPRAATGEQYF. The CDR3 DNA sequence: TGTGCCAGTAGTCCTAGGGCCGCCACGGGGGAGCAGTACTTC.

This clonotype was seen only a few times. In DNA form, the CDR3 reads TGTGCCAGCAGTTACGACGGAGAGGTCTACGAGCAGTACTTC. It translates to CASSYDGEVYEQYF. The chain is built from TRBV6-2 or TRBV6-3 and TRBJ2-7; D is unresolved. The CDR3 contains 14 residues. Germline V lookup: CDR1 MNHEY, CDR2 SVGEGT. V was pared by 2 bases and J by 3 bases, with 11 bases between.

This clonotype was counted only a few times. The V gene is TRBV7-2, the J gene TRBJ2-5, with D perhaps TRBD2 (5 bases). This CDR3 spans 15 amino acids. The V end lost 1 base, the J end lost 2 bases, and 11 bases lay between the germline ends. The germline V gene has CDR1 SGHTA and CDR2 FQGNSA. CDR3 protein: CASSLERRLQETQYF. The CDR3 DNA sequence: TGTGCCAGCAGCTTAGAGCGGAGACTTCAAGAGACCCAGTACTTC.

This clonotype was picked up a small number of times. The V gene is TRBV15, the J gene TRBJ2-7; 9 bases match TRBD2. Losses at the gene ends were 4 bases for V and 3 bases for J; bases not matched to a gene: 7. The CDR3 sequence is 15 residues long. Germline loops: CDR1 LNHNV, CDR2 YYDKDF (reference sequence). The CDR3 protein is CATSIPGTSRYEQYF. Written as DNA, the CDR3 is TGTGCCACCAGCATTCCCGGGACTAGCCGCTACGAGCAGTACTTC.

The rearrangement uses TRBV11-1 and TRBJ2-5; D is perhaps TRBD1 or TRBD2 (5 bases each). CDR1 and CDR2 from the germline V gene are SGHAT and FQDESV (reference sequence). V lost 10 bases, J lost 3 bases, and 18 bases lay in between. CDR3 length: 14 amino acids. The CDR3 DNA sequence: TGTGCCACCAGGAGCCGGGACGGAAAAGAGACCCAGTACTTC. This encodes CATRSRDGKETQYF.

The chain carries TRBV7-6 and TRBJ1-6; 7 bases are a match to TRBD1. CDR1 and CDR2 from the germline V gene are SGHVS and FNYEAQ. The CDR3 covers 16 residues. J gave up 10 bases and V 1 base, and 10 bases lay outside the gene matches. CDR3 region: CASSLVSRQGESPLHF. In nucleotides, the CDR3 is TGTGCCAGCAGCTTAGTTTCCAGGCAGGGGGAATCACCCCTCCACTTT.

The chain combines TRBV5-4 with TRBJ2-2; TRBD2 aligns across 7 bases. The germline gives CDR1 SGHNT, CDR2 YYREEE (reference sequence). CDR3 length: 16 residues. V trimming: 2 bases; J trimming: 7 bases; junction bases outside the gene matches: 11. CDR3 loop: CASSLAEAGVGGELFF. In DNA form, the CDR3 reads TGTGCCAGCAGCTTAGCCGAGGCGGGAGTAGGCGGGGAGCTGTTTTTT. Looking up the rest from reference TRBV5-4 and TRBJ2-2 gives the full variable domain: ETGVTQSPTHLIKTRGQQVTLRCSSQSGHNTVSWYQQALGQGPQFIFQYYREEENGRGNFPPRFSGLQFPNYSSELNVNALELDDSALYLCASSLAEAGVGGELFFGEGSRLTVL.

In its sample, this clonotype was seen a few times. The chain couples TRBV9 to TRBJ2-3, with TRBD1 identical over 7 bases. Germline V gives CDR1 SGDLS, CDR2 YYNGEE. CDR3 length: 15 amino acids. Trimming took 3 bases from V and 0 from J; bases not matched to a gene: 4. The CDR3 DNA is TGTGCCAGCAGCGCAGAGGGGGCTAGCACAGATACGCAGTATTTT. Translation gives CASSAEGASTDTQYF.

The rearrangement uses TRBV7-8 and TRBJ2-7, with a possible D match to TRBD1 (5 bases). This CDR3 contains 14 residues. Germline CDR1 SGHVS, CDR2 FQNEAQ. Trimming took 1 base from V and 2 from J, leaving 9 bases between them. The CDR3 region is CASSLGRAPYEQYF. The CDR3 DNA reads as TGTGCCAGCAGCTTAGGCAGGGCCCCCTACGAGCAGTACTTC.

V is TRBV7-9 and J is TRBJ2-3; TRBD1 aligns across 8 bases. The V and J ends lost 5 bases and 0 bases, in that order; junction bases with no gene match: 4. The CDR3 runs to 15 residues. Germline values: CDR1 SEHNR, CDR2 FQNEAQ (reference sequence). The CDR3 DNA reads as TGTGCCAGCAGCCAGGGGGCGGAGAGCACAGATACGCAGTATTTT. Translating it yields CASSQGAESTDTQYF.

This clonotype was seen a handful of times. This chain links TRBV27 with TRBJ2-5, with 12 bases lining up with TRBD2. The CDR3 sequence is 14 residues long. V trimming: 7 bases; J trimming: 1 base; junction bases outside the gene matches: 1. Germline V gene data show CDR1 as MNHEY and CDR2 as SMNVEV (reference sequence). The CDR3 sequence is CASKTSGGQETQYF. CDR3 nucleotides: TGTGCCAGCAAGACTAGCGGGGGCCAAGAGACCCAGTACTTC.

The chain couples TRBV7-3 to TRBJ1-6; 7 bases match TRBD1. J gave up 7 bases and V 0 bases, and 6 bases lay outside the gene matches. The CDR3 length is 16 residues. Germline lookup yields CDR1 SGHTA and CDR2 FQGTGA. The CDR3 region is CASSLTNRGRNSPLHF. The CDR3 coding sequence is TGTGCCAGCAGCTTAACAAACAGGGGACGGAATTCACCCCTCCACTTT.

The chain employs TRBV9 and TRBJ2-3; 9 bases fit TRBD2. J gave up 0 bases and V 0 bases, and 5 bases lay outside the gene matches. Germline CDR1 and CDR2: SGDLS and YYNGEE. There are 17 residues in the CDR3. The CDR3 region has the DNA TGTGCCAGCAGCGTAGTTTCTAGCGGGGCCAGCACAGATACGCAGTATTTT. Protein sequence: CASSVVSSGASTDTQYF. Variable domain in full (rest from reference TRBV9 and TRBJ2-3): DSGVTQTPKHLITATGQRVTLRCSPRSGDLSVYWYQQSLDQGLQFLIQYYNGEERAKGNILERFSAQQFPDLHSELNLSSLELGDSALYFCASSVVSSGASTDTQYFGPGTRLTVL.

The chain has TRBV7-2 and TRBJ2-1; no clear D gene. V was trimmed by 5 bases and J by 9 bases, leaving 11 bases between them. CDR1 and CDR2 from the germline V gene are SGHTA and FQGNSA. This CDR3 has 12 amino acids. CDR3 DNA sequence: TGTGCCAGCAGCCTAAGATGGGTTGAGCAGTTCTTC. It translates to CASSLRWVEQFF.

This clonotype has only a few counts. This chain connects TRBV5-1 to TRBJ2-7; 13 bases agree with TRBD2. The CDR3 is made up of 19 amino acids. Per the germline V gene, CDR1 is SGHRS and CDR2 is YFSETQ. The junction had 12 bases not matched to a gene; V was cut back by 3 bases and J by 0 bases. The CDR3 DNA reads as TGCGCCAGCAGCTCACGACTAGCGGGAGGTCACCTCAGCTCCTACGAGCAGTACTTC. This codes for CASSSRLAGGHLSSYEQYF.

J is TRBJ2-5 and V is TRBV12-3 or TRBV12-4; 7 positions match TRBD2. J gave up 3 bases and V 8 bases, and 6 bases lay outside the gene matches. The CDR3 runs to 13 residues. CDR3 protein: CASEGLAEETQYF. The DNA of the CDR3 is TGTGCCAGCGAGGGGCTAGCGGAAGAGACCCAGTACTTC.

The V call is TRBV7-3, the J call TRBJ1-1; unclear D gene. The germline V gene encodes CDR1 SGHTA and CDR2 FQGTGA. This CDR3 is 16 amino acids long. V shed 5 bases and J shed 1 base, with 17 bases lying between them. CDR3 loop: CASSPIIADQNTEAFF. CDR3 bases: TGTGCCAGCAGCCCCATCATAGCGGACCAGAACACTGAAGCTTTCTTT.

The table lists this clonotype with a few counts. The rearrangement joins TRBV12-3 or TRBV12-4 to TRBJ2-1, with TRBD1 matching 7 bases. This CDR3 contains 12 residues. Trimming removed 6 bases from V and 9 bases from J; junction bases left unmatched: 5. The CDR3 nucleotides read TGTGCCAGCAGCTTGACAGGGATTGAGCAGTTCTTC. Encoded protein: CASSLTGIEQFF.